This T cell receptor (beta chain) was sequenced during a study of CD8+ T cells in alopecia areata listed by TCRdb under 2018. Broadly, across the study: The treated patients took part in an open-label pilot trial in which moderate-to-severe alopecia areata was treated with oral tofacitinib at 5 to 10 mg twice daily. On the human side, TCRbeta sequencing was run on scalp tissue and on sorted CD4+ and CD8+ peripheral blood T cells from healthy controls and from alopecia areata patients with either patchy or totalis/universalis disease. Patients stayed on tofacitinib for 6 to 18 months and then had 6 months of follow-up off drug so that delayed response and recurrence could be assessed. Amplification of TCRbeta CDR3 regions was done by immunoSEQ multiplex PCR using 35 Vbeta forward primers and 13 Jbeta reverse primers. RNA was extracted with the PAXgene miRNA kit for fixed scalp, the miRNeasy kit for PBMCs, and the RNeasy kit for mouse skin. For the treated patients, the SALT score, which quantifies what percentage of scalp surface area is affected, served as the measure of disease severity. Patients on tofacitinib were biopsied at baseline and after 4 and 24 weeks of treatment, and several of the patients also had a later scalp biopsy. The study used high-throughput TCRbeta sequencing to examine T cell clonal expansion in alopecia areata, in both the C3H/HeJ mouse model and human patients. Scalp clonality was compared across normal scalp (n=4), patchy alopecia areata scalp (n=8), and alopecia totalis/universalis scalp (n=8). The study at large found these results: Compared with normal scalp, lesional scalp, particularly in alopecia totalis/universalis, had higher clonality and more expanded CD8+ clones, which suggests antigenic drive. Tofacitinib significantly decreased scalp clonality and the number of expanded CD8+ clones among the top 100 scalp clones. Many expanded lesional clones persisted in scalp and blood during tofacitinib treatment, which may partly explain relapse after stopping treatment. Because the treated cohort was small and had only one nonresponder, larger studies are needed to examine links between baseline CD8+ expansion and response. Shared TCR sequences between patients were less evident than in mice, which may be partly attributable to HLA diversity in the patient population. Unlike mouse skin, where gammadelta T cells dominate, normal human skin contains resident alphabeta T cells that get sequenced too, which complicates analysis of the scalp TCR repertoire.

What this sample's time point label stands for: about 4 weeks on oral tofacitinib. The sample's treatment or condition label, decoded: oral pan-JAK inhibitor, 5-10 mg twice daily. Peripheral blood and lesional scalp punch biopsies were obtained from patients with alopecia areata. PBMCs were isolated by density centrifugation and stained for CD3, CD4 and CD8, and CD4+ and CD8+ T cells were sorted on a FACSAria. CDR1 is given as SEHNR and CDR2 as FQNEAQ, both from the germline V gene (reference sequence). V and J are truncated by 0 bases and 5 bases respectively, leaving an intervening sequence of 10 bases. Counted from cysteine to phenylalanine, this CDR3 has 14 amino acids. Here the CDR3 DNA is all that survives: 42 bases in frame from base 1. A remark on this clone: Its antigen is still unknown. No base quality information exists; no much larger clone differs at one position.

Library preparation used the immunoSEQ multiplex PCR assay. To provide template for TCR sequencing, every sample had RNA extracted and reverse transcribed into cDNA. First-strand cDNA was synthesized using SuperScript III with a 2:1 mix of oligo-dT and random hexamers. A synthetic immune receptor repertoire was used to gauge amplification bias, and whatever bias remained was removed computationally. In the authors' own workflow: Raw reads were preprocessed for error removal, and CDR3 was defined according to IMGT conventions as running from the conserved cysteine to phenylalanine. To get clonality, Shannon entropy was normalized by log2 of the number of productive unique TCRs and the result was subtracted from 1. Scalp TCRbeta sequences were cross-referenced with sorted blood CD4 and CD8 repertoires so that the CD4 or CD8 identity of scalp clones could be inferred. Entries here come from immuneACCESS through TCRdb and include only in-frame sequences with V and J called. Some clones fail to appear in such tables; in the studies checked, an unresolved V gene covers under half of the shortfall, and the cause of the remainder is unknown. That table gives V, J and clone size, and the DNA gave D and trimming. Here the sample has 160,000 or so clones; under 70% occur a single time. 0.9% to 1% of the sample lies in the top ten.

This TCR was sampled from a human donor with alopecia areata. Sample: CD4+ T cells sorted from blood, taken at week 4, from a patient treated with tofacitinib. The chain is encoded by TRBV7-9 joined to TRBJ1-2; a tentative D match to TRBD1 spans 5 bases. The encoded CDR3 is CASSLAAGPYGYTF. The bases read TGTGCCAGCAGCTTAGCGGCAGGGCCGTATGGCTACACCTTC. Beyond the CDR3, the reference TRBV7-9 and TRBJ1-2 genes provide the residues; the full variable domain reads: DTGVSQNPRHKITKRGQNVTFRCDPISEHNRLYWYRQTLGQGPEFLTYFQNEAQLEKSRLLSDRFSAERPKGSFSTLEIQRTEQGDSAMYLCASSLAAGPYGYTFGSGTRLTVV.